This passage covers 31 T cell receptor beta chains from one sample sequenced in a study of cytomegalovirus exposure and HLA in healthy donors. The study ran its PCR with 60 Vbeta and 13 Jbeta primers. The protocol was immunoSEQ multiplex PCR, while the TCRdb copy is restricted to in-frame clones and leaves out a portion. Of some 140,000 clones in the sample, 65% to 70% were seen once. Sequencing input: PBMCs. These receptors all come from a human donor in good health.

The rearrangement joins TRBV5-1 to TRBJ2-7, with 9 bases aligning to TRBD1. The trim removed 4 bases at V and 3 bases at J, leaving 11 bases unmatched. The CDR3 spans 16 residues. Germline loops: CDR1 SGHRS, CDR2 YFSETQ. The CDR3 DNA is TGCGCCAGCAGCCCCTTAGGTGGGACAGGGAACTACGAGCAGTACTTC. Translated, it gives CASSPLGGTGNYEQYF.

The chain uses TRBV19 and TRBJ1-6; a possible D gene is TRBD1 (6 bases). The germline V gene encodes CDR1 LNHDA and CDR2 SQIVND (reference sequence). The CDR3 is 13 residues long. V shed 9 bases and J shed 11 bases, with 17 bases lying between them. The CDR3 DNA is TGTGCCAGCAACCGGGACATAGGGGCACCCCTCCACTTT. Translated: CASNRDIGAPLHF.

The chain is built from TRBV11-1 and TRBJ2-1; weak D call: TRBD1 (6 bases). The CDR3 is 14 amino acids. Trimming cost V 5 bases and J 10 bases, with 18 bases left between them. Per the germline V gene, CDR1 is SGHAT and CDR2 is FQDESV (reference sequence). The CDR3 loop reads CASSPLGALEEQFF. The CDR3 region has the DNA TGTGCCAGCAGCCCGCTGGGGGCTTTGGAGGAGCAGTTCTTC.

This chain connects TRBV21-1 to TRBJ2-7; TRBD2 reflects the table's D call only, with no check against the DNA. TRBV21-1 is a pseudogene. The CDR3 has 15 amino acids. DNA for the CDR3: TGTGCCAGCAGCAAAGGTTGTCGGGAGATCGACGAGCAGTACTTC. Translated, it gives CASSKGCREIDEQYF.

The CDR3: CASSRKGLSGAFF. The CDR3 coding sequence is TGTGCCAGCAGCCGTAAGGGACTCTCGGGAGCTTTCTTT. The chain carries TRBV27 and TRBJ1-1, with D possibly TRBD1 on 5 matching bases. Germline V CDR1 and CDR2: MNHEY, SMNVEV (reference sequence). Trimming took 6 bases from V and 10 from J, leaving 18 bases between them. The CDR3 extends over 13 amino acids.

This clone was detected once. DNA of the CDR3: TGTGCCAGCAGCTCGGGACAGGGAACGTCTAATGAAAAACTGTTTTTT. It yields the protein CASSSGQGTSNEKLFF. The rearrangement uses TRBV5-5 and TRBJ1-4; 9 nucleotides align to TRBD1. The ends lost 3 bases at V and 3 bases at J; junction bases unmatched: 6. The germline V gene has CDR1 SGHKS and CDR2 YYEKEE (reference sequence). The CDR3 length is 16 residues.

V gene TRBV27 combines with J gene TRBJ2-1, with D perhaps TRBD1 (6 bases). CDR1 MNHEY and CDR2 SMNVEV come from the germline V gene (reference sequence). The CDR3 extends over 14 amino acids. Trimming cost V 5 bases and J 10 bases, with 18 bases left between them. This CDR3 is CASSLQGRVDEQFF. The CDR3 region has the DNA TGTGCCAGCAGTCTACAGGGTAGGGTGGACGAGCAGTTCTTC.

The chain is built from TRBV27 and TRBJ2-1, with D possibly matching TRBD2 (6 bases). Between the trimmed V and J ends, which lost 6 bases and 16 bases, there was a span of 16 bases. Per germline, CDR1 MNHEY and CDR2 SMNVEV (reference sequence). This CDR3 region has 11 residues. The CDR3 sequence: CASSSGTGSFF. CDR3 nucleotide sequence: TGTGCCAGCAGCTCCGGGACCGGGAGTTTCTTC.

The chain carries TRBV4-2 and TRBJ1-1; 8 nucleotides align to TRBD1. Trimming cost V 2 bases and J 4 bases; bases outside gene matches: 3. CDR3 length: 14 amino acids. Germline V gene sequence: CDR1 LGHNA, CDR2 YNFKEQ. The CDR3 DNA is TGTGCCAGCAGCCAATTTACAGGGGGCACTGAAGCTTTCTTT. It encodes CASSQFTGGTEAFF.

The chain links TRBV18 to TRBJ1-1; 7 bases fit TRBD1. The CDR3 covers 16 residues. The germline V gene has CDR1 KGHSH and CDR2 LQKENI. V lost 2 bases, J lost 4 bases, and 10 bases stayed unmatched. The CDR3 spells CASSPSSRTGGTEAFF. DNA for the CDR3: TGTGCCAGCTCACCATCATCCCGGACAGGCGGCACTGAAGCTTTCTTT. Supplemented by reference TRBV18 and TRBJ1-1, the full variable domain reads NAGVMQNPRHLVRRRGQEARLRCSPMKGHSHVYWYRQLPEEGLKFMVYLQKENIIDESGMPKERFSAEFPKEGPSILRIQQVVRGDSAAYFCASSPSSRTGGTEAFFGQGTRLTVV.

The chain recombines TRBV6-5 with TRBJ2-7, with a weak D call TRBD2 (6 bases). With 5 bases removed from V and 0 bases from J, the gap between germline ends came to 14 bases. From germline, CDR1 is MNHEY and CDR2 SVGAGI. CDR3 size: 15 residues. The CDR3 nucleotides are TGTGCCAGCAGTCACCCCGTCGGGAGCTCCTACGAGCAGTACTTC. It translates to CASSHPVGSSYEQYF.

This clone was seen once. The chain couples TRBV13 to TRBJ2-3, with D perhaps matching TRBD2 (6 bases). V was trimmed by 5 bases and J by 2 bases, leaving 14 bases between them. Germline CDR1 PRHDT, CDR2 FYEKMQ (reference sequence). The length of the CDR3 is 15 residues. This chain's CDR3 is CASSRPGLYTDTQYF. DNA for the CDR3: TGTGCCAGCAGCAGGCCGGGACTTTACACAGATACGCAGTATTTT.

In this sample, this clone turned up a few times. CDR3 DNA sequence: TGCGCCAGCAGCGCCTTGACAGGGGCCCCCTTAAGGTTCGCTGGGGCCAACGTCCTGACTTTC. This translates into CASSALTGAPLRFAGANVLTF. The J gene is TRBJ2-6, the V gene TRBV5-1; 8 bases line up with TRBD1. The germline V gene encodes CDR1 SGHRS and CDR2 YFSETQ. This CDR3 is built from 21 residues. V shed 4 bases, J shed 2 bases, and the junction held 20 bases outside the gene matches.

This clone was picked up a small number of times. The chain carries TRBV5-1 and TRBJ2-7; 8 positions match TRBD2. The CDR3 spans 16 residues. Trimming took 0 bases from V and 3 from J; bases not matched to a gene: 8. Germline V CDR1 and CDR2: SGHRS, YFSETQ. CDR3 sequence: CASSLVSGKPYYEQYF. For the CDR3, the DNA is TGCGCCAGCAGCTTGGTTAGCGGGAAGCCCTACTACGAGCAGTACTTC.

This clone was seen a few times. V gene TRBV19 combines with J gene TRBJ1-3; 8 nucleotides align to TRBD1. The CDR3 length is 15 residues. Per the germline V gene, CDR1 is LNHDA and CDR2 is SQIVND (reference sequence). The trim removed 7 bases at V and 11 bases at J, leaving 16 bases unmatched. The CDR3 loop reads CASTGITGTGRSIYF. The CDR3 DNA reads as TGTGCCAGTACCGGGATTACCGGGACAGGACGATCCATATATTTT.

Here the CDR3 reads CASSGQGITYNEQFF. CDR3 sequence (DNA): TGTGCCAGCAGTGGACAGGGGATTACCTACAATGAGCAGTTCTTC. The rearrangement uses TRBV2 and TRBJ2-1; 8 bases are a match to TRBD1. This CDR3 has 15 residues. Germline V gene sequence: CDR1 SNHLY, CDR2 FYNNEI. V shed 4 bases and J 2 bases; nucleotides not matched to a gene: 4.

The chain uses TRBV4-2 and TRBJ2-5; maybe TRBD2 (7 bases). Trimming took 1 base from V and 5 from J, leaving 23 bases between them. Germline values: CDR1 LGHNA, CDR2 YNFKEQ. The CDR3 has 18 amino acids. The CDR3 sequence: CASSQVPGEAEGGETQYF. Here the CDR3 DNA reads TGTGCCAGCAGCCAAGTCCCAGGGGAGGCGGAGGGAGGGGAGACCCAGTACTTC.

The chain employs TRBV18 and TRBJ2-1; D might be TRBD2 (6 bases). Trimming removed 6 bases from V and 8 bases from J, with 20 bases in between. In germline, CDR1 is KGHSH, CDR2 LQKENI. There are 15 residues in the CDR3. CDR3 in amino acids: CASSSPGGADHEQFF. The CDR3 region has the DNA TGTGCCAGCTCCTCCCCCGGGGGAGCGGACCATGAGCAGTTCTTC.

This sequence joins TRBV5-1 and TRBJ1-3; D gene unclear. V lost 1 base and J 2 bases, leaving 10 bases between the germline ends. Germline lookup yields CDR1 SGHRS and CDR2 YFSETQ. The CDR3 runs 15 residues. As DNA, the CDR3 is TGCGCCAGCAGCTTGCCGTCCAGTCCTGGAAACACCATATATTTT. Its translation: CASSLPSSPGNTIYF.

Details on this clone: The junction shows a germline mismatch at one end, possibly a read error. The chain uses TRBV10-3 and TRBJ2-1; tentative D call: TRBD1 (5 bases). CDR1 is ENHRY and CDR2 is SYGVKD in the germline V gene. The CDR3 is 15 residues long. CDR3 loop: CAISESEGAYDEQFF. The CDR3 coding sequence is TGTGCCATCAGTGAGTCGGAAGGGGCCTACGATGAGCAGTTCTTC.

This chain links TRBV19 with TRBJ2-2, with TRBD1 identical over 9 bases. The CDR3 has 15 residues. Germline V CDR1 and CDR2: LNHDA, SQIVND (reference sequence). Germline trimming cut 5 bases from V and 5 bases from J; bases unmatched to any gene: 6. DNA of the CDR3: TGTGCCAGTAGTCCTGGGACAGGGCAAACCGGGGAGCTGTTTTTT. This translates into CASSPGTGQTGELFF.

This clone appeared once. The chain has TRBV23-1 and TRBJ2-7, with a weak D call TRBD1 (6 bases). TRBV23-1 is an open reading frame, and its role is uncertain. Trimming cost V 10 bases and J 3 bases, with 25 bases left between them. The CDR3 has 16 amino acids. The CDR3 DNA is TGCGCCACCCCCTGCGTCCCGGGACAACTTAACTACGAGCAGTACTTC. It codes for CATPCVPGQLNYEQYF.

The V gene is TRBV9, the J gene TRBJ1-6; weak D call: TRBD1 (6 bases). Germline values: CDR1 SGDLS, CDR2 YYNGEE. The CDR3 is 18 residues long. Trimming removed 3 bases at V and 2 bases at J, with 18 bases between. The CDR3 sequence is CASSAGLQGMAYNSPLHF. Written as DNA, the CDR3 is TGTGCCAGCAGCGCCGGGTTACAGGGTATGGCCTATAATTCACCCCTCCACTTT.

The V call is TRBV6-5, the J call TRBJ2-2, with 7 positions matching TRBD1. CDR1 is MNHEY, CDR2 SVGAGI, per germline. This CDR3 spans 15 amino acids. The ends lost 2 bases at V and 4 bases at J; junction bases unmatched: 4. CDR3 in amino acids: CASSYRDRATGELFF. The CDR3, as DNA: TGTGCCAGCAGTTACCGGGACAGAGCCACCGGGGAGCTGTTTTTT.

There are a few counts of this clone. Mismatch with germline at one junction end may stem from a read error. The chain combines TRBV15 with TRBJ2-1; 11 bases are shared with TRBD2. The germline gives CDR1 LNHNV, CDR2 YYDKDF (reference sequence). The CDR3 covers 17 residues. The CDR3 nucleotides are TGTGCCGCCAGCAGAGACCGAGGACTAGCGGGTTACAATGAGCAGTTCTTC. It yields the protein CAASRDRGLAGYNEQFF.

The chain recombines TRBV10-3 with TRBJ1-2; 7 bases match TRBD1. The CDR3 totals 12 residues. Germline V lookup: CDR1 ENHRY, CDR2 SYGVKD. Losses at the gene ends were 2 bases for V and 8 bases for J; bases not matched to a gene: 2. CDR3 in DNA: TGTGCCATCAGTGAGGGGACAGAAGGCTACACCTTC. Its translation: CAISEGTEGYTF.

This rearrangement joins TRBV7-3 to TRBJ2-1; 9 nucleotides agree with TRBD2. Losses at the gene ends were 5 bases for V and 6 bases for J; bases not matched to a gene: 8. Germline V gene lookup returns CDR1 SGHTA and CDR2 FQGTGA. The CDR3 runs 15 residues. CDR3 residues: CASSPGLARSNEQFF. In DNA, the CDR3 is TGTGCCAGCAGCCCTGGACTAGCGAGGTCCAATGAGCAGTTCTTC.

The J gene is TRBJ2-3, the V gene TRBV4-1; 9 bases fit TRBD2. In germline, CDR1 is MGHRA, CDR2 YSYEKL. After removal of 2 bases from V and 5 bases from J, the junction contained 8 bases not matched to a gene. This CDR3 region has 16 residues. The CDR3 region has the DNA TGCGCCAGCAGCCAACCAACTAGCGGGTCTCTAGATACGCAGTATTTT. As protein: CASSQPTSGSLDTQYF.

The rearrangement links TRBV6-1 to TRBJ1-2; 9 nucleotides agree with TRBD1. The germline gives CDR1 MNHNS, CDR2 SASEGT. The CDR3 length is 14 residues. V lost 6 bases to trimming and J lost 5 bases; unmatched junction nucleotides: 7. DNA for the CDR3: TGTGCCAGCAGAGCCCCGGGACAGGGTTATGGCTACACCTTC. Encoded protein: CASRAPGQGYGYTF.

The chain links TRBV6-1 to TRBJ2-7; 7 nucleotides match TRBD2. After removal of 4 bases from V and 6 bases from J, the junction contained 6 bases not matched to a gene. This CDR3 has 13 residues. CDR1 MNHNS and CDR2 SASEGT come from the germline V gene. The CDR3 loop reads CASSGDPGGEQYF. CDR3 sequence (DNA): TGTGCCAGCAGTGGTGACCCGGGGGGCGAGCAGTACTTC.

This sequence joins TRBV7-9 and TRBJ2-3, with TRBD2 identical over 11 bases. This CDR3 is built from 15 residues. J gave up 2 bases and V 5 bases, and 3 bases lay outside the gene matches. Per germline, CDR1 SEHNR and CDR2 FQNEAQ (reference sequence). The CDR3 is CASSAGLAVTDTQYF. The CDR3 coding sequence is TGTGCCAGCAGCGCGGGACTAGCGGTCACAGATACGCAGTATTTT.